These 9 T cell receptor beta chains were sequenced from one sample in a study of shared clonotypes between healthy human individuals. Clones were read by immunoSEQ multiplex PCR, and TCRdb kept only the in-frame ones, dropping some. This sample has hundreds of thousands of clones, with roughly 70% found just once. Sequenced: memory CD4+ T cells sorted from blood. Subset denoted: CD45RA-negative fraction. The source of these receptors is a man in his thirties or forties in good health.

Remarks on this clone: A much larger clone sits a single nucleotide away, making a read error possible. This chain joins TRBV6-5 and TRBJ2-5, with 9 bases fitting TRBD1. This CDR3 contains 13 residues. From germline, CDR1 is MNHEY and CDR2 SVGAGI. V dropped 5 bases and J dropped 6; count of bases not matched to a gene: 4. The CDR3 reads CASSTGQGKTQYF. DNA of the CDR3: TGTGCCAGCAGTACAGGACAGGGGAAGACCCAGTACTTC.

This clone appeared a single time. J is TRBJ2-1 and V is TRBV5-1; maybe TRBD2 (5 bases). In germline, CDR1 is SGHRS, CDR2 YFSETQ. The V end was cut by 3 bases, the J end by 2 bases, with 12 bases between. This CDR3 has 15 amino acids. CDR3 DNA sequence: TGCGCCAGCAGCTCACAGAGCGGAGCCTACAATGAGCAGTTCTTC. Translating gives CASSSQSGAYNEQFF.

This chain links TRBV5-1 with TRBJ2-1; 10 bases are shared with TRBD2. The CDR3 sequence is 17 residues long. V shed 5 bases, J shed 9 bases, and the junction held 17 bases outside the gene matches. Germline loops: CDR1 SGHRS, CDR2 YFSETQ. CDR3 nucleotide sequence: TGCGCCAGCAGTCCCCCAACACCTAGCGGGAGACAGGTTGAGCAGTTCTTC. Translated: CASSPPTPSGRQVEQFF.

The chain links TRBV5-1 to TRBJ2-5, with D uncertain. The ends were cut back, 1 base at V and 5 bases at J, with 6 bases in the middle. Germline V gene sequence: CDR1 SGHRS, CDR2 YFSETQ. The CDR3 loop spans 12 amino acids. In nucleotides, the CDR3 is TGCGCCAGCAGCTTGTCATCTGAGACCCAGTACTTC. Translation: CASSLSSETQYF.

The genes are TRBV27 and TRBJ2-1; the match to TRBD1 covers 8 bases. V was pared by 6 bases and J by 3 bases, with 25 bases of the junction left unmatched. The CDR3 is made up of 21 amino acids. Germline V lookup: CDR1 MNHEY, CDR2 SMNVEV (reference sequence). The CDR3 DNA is TGTGCCAGCAGGGAGGTAGGCAGGGGGCTTCTAATTACCGCCTTCTACAATGAGCAGTTCTTC. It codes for CASREVGRGLLITAFYNEQFF.

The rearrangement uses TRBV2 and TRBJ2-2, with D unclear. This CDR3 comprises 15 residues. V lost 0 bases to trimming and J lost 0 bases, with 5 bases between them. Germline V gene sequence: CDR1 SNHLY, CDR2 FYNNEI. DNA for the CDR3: TGTGCCAGCAGTGAAGCGACAACGAACACCGGGGAGCTGTTTTTT. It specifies CASSEATTNTGELFF.

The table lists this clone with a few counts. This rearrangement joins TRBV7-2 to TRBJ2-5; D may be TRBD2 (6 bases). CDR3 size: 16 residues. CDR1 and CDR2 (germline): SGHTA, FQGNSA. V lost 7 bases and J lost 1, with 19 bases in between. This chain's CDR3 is CASKRLGPVLQETQYF. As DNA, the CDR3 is TGTGCCAGCAAACGACTAGGCCCCGTCCTCCAAGAGACCCAGTACTTC. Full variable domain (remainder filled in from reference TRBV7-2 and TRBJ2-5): GAGVSQSPSNKVTEKGKDVELRCDPISGHTALYWYRQSLGQGLEFLIYFQGNSAPDKSGLPSDRFSAERTGGSVSTLTIQRTQQEDSAVYLCASKRLGPVLQETQYFGPGTRLLVL.

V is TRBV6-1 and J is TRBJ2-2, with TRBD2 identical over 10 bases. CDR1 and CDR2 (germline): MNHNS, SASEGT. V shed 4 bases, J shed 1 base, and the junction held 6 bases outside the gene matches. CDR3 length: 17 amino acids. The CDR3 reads CASSALAGVGNTGELFF. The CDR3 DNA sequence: TGTGCCAGCAGTGCGCTAGCGGGAGTTGGGAACACCGGGGAGCTGTTTTTT.

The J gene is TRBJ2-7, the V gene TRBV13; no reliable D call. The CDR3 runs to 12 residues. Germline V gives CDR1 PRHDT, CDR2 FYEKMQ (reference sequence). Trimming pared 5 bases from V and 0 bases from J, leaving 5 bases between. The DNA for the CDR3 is TGTGCCAGCAGCACGAGCTCCTACGAGCAGTACTTC. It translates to CASSTSSYEQYF.